The 4 T cell receptor beta chains in this list originate from one sample, sequenced in a study of CD8 T cells in ankylosing spondylitis. TCRdb called the 5' RACE reads again in MiXCR, with one record for every CDR3 protein. Of some 140,000 distinct CDR3 sequences in the sample, about an eighth were seen once. The specimen was blood, either unsorted or a sorted T cell fraction (not recorded which). Receptors originate from a female donor with ankylosing spondylitis or in good health (not recorded which).

Only a few counts were recorded for this clonotype. The chain links TRBV12-3 or TRBV12-4 to TRBJ2-2; no definite D call. The CDR3 has 12 amino acids. V lost 3 bases and J lost 8, with 7 bases in between. CDR3 in amino acids: CASSFPAGELFF. In DNA, the CDR3 is TGTGCCAGCAGTTTTCCTGCGGGGGAGCTGTTTTTT.

In this sample, this clonotype turned up many times. This chain connects TRBV28 to TRBJ1-1; D might be TRBD1 (5 bases). The CDR3 contains 17 residues. The V gene lost 2 bases and the J gene lost 3 bases, with 19 bases spanning the gap. The germline gives CDR1 MDHEN, CDR2 SYDVKM. The CDR3 is CASSLGGAVVGDTEAFF. In DNA form, the CDR3 reads TGTGCCAGCAGTTTAGGAGGGGCCGTCGTGGGGGACACTGAAGCTTTCTTT.

This clonotype was recorded at least ten times. The chain is built from TRBV12-3 or TRBV12-4 and TRBJ1-1; D is perhaps TRBD1 (5 bases). The CDR3 spans 14 residues. The V gene lost 1 base and the J gene lost 9 bases, with 15 bases spanning the gap. CDR3 region: CASSLEIWGYKAFF. CDR3 sequence (DNA): TGTGCCAGCAGTTTAGAAATTTGGGGCTACAAAGCTTTCTTT.

In its sample, this clonotype was seen many times. The chain is built from TRBV7-7 and TRBJ2-3, with D perhaps given as TRBD1 or TRBD2 (6 bases each). Trimming removed 5 bases at V and 6 bases at J, with 12 bases between. The CDR3 runs 13 residues. Germline V gene sequence: CDR1 SSHAT, CDR2 FNYEAQ (reference sequence). CDR3 sequence (DNA): TGTGCCAGCAGCAGGGGAGGACAGGATACGCAGTATTTT. This sequence encodes CASSRGGQDTQYF.